This T cell receptor (beta chain) came from a study of shared clonotypes between healthy human individuals. Germline-derived CDR1 and CDR2 are MDHEN and SYDVKM. The CDR3 runs 16 residues. With V trimmed by 3 bases and J by 0 bases, 6 bases remained unmatched. Some clones are missing from TCRdb's copy, which holds only in-frame ones; the method was immunoSEQ multiplex PCR. The data show approximately 2.3 million clones, over 85% seen once. The J gene is TRBJ2-3, the V gene TRBV28; 7 nucleotides line up with TRBD2. The receptor was isolated from a man between 18 and 29 years old in good health. Some clones in this sample may be carry-over from other donors' samples. Sequencing input: naive CD4+ T cells from PBMCs. Subset reported: CD45RA+ positively selected. The CDR3 DNA is TGTGCCAGCAGTTTTTTTGGGGAGGGGAGCACAGATACGCAGTATTTT. Its protein is CASSFFGEGSTDTQYF.